A single sample is the source of the 26 T cell receptor beta chains below, sequenced in a study of early T cells in non-severe SARS-CoV-2 infection. TCRdb redid the calling of the 5' RACE reads with MiXCR, one entry per CDR3 protein. This sample has fewer than 70,000 distinct CDR3 sequences, with roughly 4.5% found just once. This sample comprised whole blood, obtained at baseline. All receptors derive from an adult who was a healthcare worker with PCR-confirmed SARS-CoV-2 infection or an uninfected control (not recorded which). The donor label of this sample is uncertain.

The V gene is TRBV4-3, the J gene TRBJ1-5, with a tentative D call TRBD1 (5 bases). Trimming stripped 3 bases from V and 5 bases from J, with 14 bases between. Looked up from germline, CDR1 is LGHNA and CDR2 is YSLEER. The CDR3 extends over 15 amino acids. The DNA for the CDR3 is TGCGCCAGCAGCCAGTACGCCGGGGGGGATCAGCCCCAGCATTTT. Its translation is CASSQYAGGDQPQHF.

This clonotype was detected many times. The chain recombines TRBV11-3 with TRBJ2-6; tentative D call: TRBD1 (6 bases). V dropped 5 bases and J dropped 4 bases, with 12 bases sitting between them. The CDR3 loop spans 15 amino acids. Germline loops: CDR1 SGHNT, CDR2 YENEEA. The CDR3 DNA reads TGTGCCAGCAGCCGCGGACAGCCGGGGGCCAACGTCCTGACTTTC. This codes for CASSRGQPGANVLTF.

This clonotype was seen ten or more times. The rearrangement links TRBV6-6 to TRBJ1-6; 10 bases fit TRBD1. Unmatched junction bases numbered 6, after V lost 5 bases and J lost 8 bases. Looked up from germline, CDR1 is MNHNY and CDR2 is SVGAGI (reference sequence). The length of the CDR3 is 15 residues. The CDR3 reads CASSSPGTGDSPLHF. The CDR3 nucleotides are TGTGCCAGCAGTAGCCCCGGGACAGGGGATTCACCCCTCCACTTT.

About this clonotype itself: A single base separates this from a much larger clone, so it may be a read error. V gene TRBV29-1 combines with J gene TRBJ1-1; unclear D gene. This CDR3 has 15 residues. Germline V gene sequence: CDR1 SQVTM, CDR2 ANQGSEA. In DNA form, the CDR3 reads TGCAGCGTTGCCCCTTACTCCTCTATGAACACTGAAGCTCTCTTT. Its protein is CSVAPYSSMNTEALF.

The table lists this clonotype with many counts. J is TRBJ2-7 and V is TRBV20-1, with D maybe TRBD2 (6 bases). Germline lookup yields CDR1 DFQATT and CDR2 SNEGSKA (reference sequence). V lost 6 bases, J lost 1 base, and 19 bases lay in between. This CDR3 is built from 15 residues. The CDR3 sequence is CSALVGLRGSYEQYF. CDR3 nucleotide sequence: TGCAGTGCCCTTGTTGGGTTGCGGGGTTCCTACGAGCAGTACTTC.

This clonotype came up many times. The chain joins TRBV10-1 to TRBJ1-1, with D possibly being TRBD1 (6 bases). The CDR3 is 14 residues long. Trimming took off 4 bases at V and 2 bases at J, with 11 bases between the two ends. Germline V gives CDR1 WNHNN, CDR2 SYGVQD (reference sequence). CDR3 protein: CASSGYRDNTEAFF. The CDR3 region has the DNA TGCGCCAGCAGTGGATACAGGGATAACACTGAAGCTTTCTTT.

The V gene is TRBV5-1, the J gene TRBJ1-2, with no clear D. The CDR3 has 15 residues. V was cut by 0 bases and J by 8 bases, with 17 bases left in between. In germline, CDR1 is SGHRS, CDR2 YFSETQ. The chain's CDR3 is CASSLAQDATGGYTF. The CDR3 DNA reads as TGCGCCAGCAGCTTGGCCCAGGACGCGACTGGCGGCTACACCTTC.

This clonotype appeared many times. The chain couples TRBV5-6 to TRBJ2-3; D is ambiguous. CDR1 and CDR2 from the germline V gene are SGHDT and YYEEEE. V lost 3 bases to trimming and J lost 5 bases, with 10 bases between them. CDR3 length: 13 amino acids. In DNA, the CDR3 is TGTGCCAGCAGCTGGGCCTATTTAGATACGCAGTATTTT. Translated, it gives CASSWAYLDTQYF.

This clonotype was seen ten or more times. J is TRBJ2-2 and V is TRBV12-3 or TRBV12-4; D may be TRBD1 or TRBD2 (6 bases each). V lost 7 bases and J lost 3, with 15 bases in between. This CDR3 contains 15 residues. This chain's CDR3 is CASTRGQADTGELFF. CDR3 nucleotides: TGTGCCAGCACCCGGGGGCAGGCCGACACCGGGGAGCTGTTTTTT.

The table lists this clonotype with many counts. This chain uses TRBV7-3 with TRBJ1-2; possible D gene TRBD1, 5 bases. V lost 6 bases to trimming and J lost 8 bases, with 13 bases between them. CDR1 and CDR2 (germline): SGHTA, FQGTGA. This CDR3 has 12 residues. Here the CDR3 reads CASSDRLLGYTF. Here the CDR3 DNA reads TGTGCCAGCAGTGACAGACTTCTGGGCTACACCTTC.

This clonotype was seen at least ten times. The V call is TRBV20-1, the J call TRBJ1-6; 8 positions agree with TRBD1. The trim removed 5 bases at V and 3 bases at J, leaving 0 bases unmatched. Germline assignment: CDR1 DFQATT and CDR2 SNEGSKA (reference sequence). The CDR3 has 13 residues. CDR3 sequence: CSAGQGYNSPLHF. As DNA, the CDR3 is TGCAGTGCTGGACAGGGCTATAATTCACCCCTCCACTTT.

In regard to this clonotype: Mismatch with germline at one junction end may stem from a read error. CDR3 in DNA: TGTGCCAGCAGCCACTCAGATACGCAGTTTTTT. Protein product: CASSHSDTQFF. The genes are TRBV5-4 and TRBJ2-3; D is unresolved. CDR1 is SGHNT and CDR2 is YYREEE in the germline V gene (reference sequence). The CDR3 has 11 residues.

This clonotype came up many times. Written as DNA, the CDR3 is TGTGCCAGCAGCTTAGAAGGATTCTTGAACACTGAAGCTTTCTTT. It is translated as CASSLEGFLNTEAFF. The chain employs TRBV7-9 and TRBJ1-1; D is uncertain. Germline CDR1 is SEHNR and CDR2 is FQNEAQ (reference sequence). With 1 base removed from V and 0 bases from J, the gap between germline ends came to 9 bases. The CDR3 spans 15 residues.

This clonotype was picked up a small number of times. This sequence joins TRBV6-1 and TRBJ1-4, with D hard to call. Germline V gives CDR1 MNHNS, CDR2 SASEGT. Trimming pared 0 bases from V and 1 base from J, leaving 6 bases between. This CDR3 contains 15 residues. The CDR3 DNA follows: TGTGCCAGCAGTGAAGCAAGGAAAACTAATGAAAAACTGTTTTTT. Its protein is CASSEARKTNEKLFF.

This clonotype was found many times. This chain links TRBV6-5 with TRBJ1-2; 9 nucleotides match TRBD1. The CDR3 loop spans 14 amino acids. After removal of 6 bases from V and 4 bases from J, the junction contained 6 bases not matched to a gene. Germline-derived CDR1 and CDR2 are MNHEY and SVGAGI. The CDR3 DNA reads as TGTGCCAGCAGGTCCGGGACAGGGATCTATGGCTACACCTTC. Its protein is CASRSGTGIYGYTF.

This clonotype has at least ten counts. The chain uses TRBV6-4 and TRBJ2-1; the D is unclear. The CDR3 has 15 amino acids. Looked up from germline, CDR1 is MRHNA and CDR2 is SNTAGT. Trimming took 0 bases from V and 6 from J, leaving 12 bases between them. DNA of the CDR3: TGTGCCAGCAGTGACTCCCCAACGGAAGGCAATGAGCAGTTCTTC. This sequence encodes CASSDSPTEGNEQFF.

In this sample, this clonotype turned up many times. This chain uses TRBV30 with TRBJ2-3; D is perhaps TRBD1 (6 bases). The length of the CDR3 is 12 residues. Germline V lookup: CDR1 GTSNPN, CDR2 SVGIG (reference sequence). Trimming removed 4 bases at V and 2 bases at J, with 7 bases between. Written as DNA, the CDR3 is TGTGCCTGGAACAGGGACACAGATACGCAGTATTTT. Encoded protein: CAWNRDTDTQYF. Looking up the rest from reference TRBV30 and TRBJ2-3 gives the full variable domain: SQTIHQWPATLVQPVGSPLSLECTVEGTSNPNLYWYRQAAGRGLQLLFYSVGIGQISSEVPQNLSASRPQDRQFILSSKKLLLSDSGFYLCAWNRDTDTQYFGPGTRLTVL.

Concerning this clonotype: A much larger clonotype is one base distant, so this may be a read error. V gene TRBV6-5 combines with J gene TRBJ2-2; TRBD1 matches at 7 bases. This CDR3 has 16 residues. Per the germline V gene, CDR1 is MNHEY and CDR2 is SVGAGI. CDR3 sequence reads: CASSYSGTVNTGELYF. CDR3 bases: TGTGCCAGCAGTTACTCTGGGACAGTGAACACCGGGGAGCTGTATTTT.

This clonotype showed up many times. The genes are TRBV6-5 and TRBJ1-1; 9 nucleotides match TRBD1. The CDR3 contains 12 residues. After removal of 10 bases from V and 5 bases from J, the junction contained 5 bases not matched to a gene. Germline V gene data show CDR1 as MNHEY and CDR2 as SVGAGI. CDR3 DNA: TGTGCCACTTGGGACAGGGATACTGAAGCTTTCTTT. Translated, it gives CATWDRDTEAFF.

This clonotype occurred a few times. The rearrangement joins TRBV15 to TRBJ2-7; D is undetermined. V dropped 5 bases and J dropped 1 base, with 15 bases sitting between them. The CDR3 is 15 residues long. CDR1 and CDR2 from the germline V gene are LNHNV and YYDKDF (reference sequence). For the CDR3, the DNA is TGTGCCACCAGCGCTTCCCCTGATCAGTCCTACGAGCAGTACTTC. Protein sequence: CATSASPDQSYEQYF.

This clonotype turned up a few times. The genes are TRBV7-8 and TRBJ1-3, with TRBD1 matching 10 bases. V was clipped by 3 bases and J by 0 bases; unmatched bases: 2. CDR1 and CDR2 from the germline V gene are SGHVS and FQNEAQ. This CDR3 has 16 amino acids. CDR3 amino acids: CASSLTGGSSGNTIYF. The DNA of the CDR3 is TGTGCCAGCAGCTTGACAGGGGGCAGCTCTGGAAACACCATATATTTT.

This clonotype was picked up many times. The rearrangement links TRBV20-1 to TRBJ2-3; D is ambiguous. Germline loops: CDR1 DFQATT, CDR2 SNEGSKA (reference sequence). The CDR3 contains 13 residues. Trimming left V 0 bases short and J 5 bases short, with 9 bases between. The chain's CDR3 is CSARDLTRDTQYF. The DNA of the CDR3 is TGCAGTGCTAGAGATTTGACCAGAGATACGCAGTATTTT.

This sequence joins TRBV28 and TRBJ1-2; 8 nucleotides line up with TRBD1. The CDR3 is 13 residues long. The germline V gene encodes CDR1 MDHEN and CDR2 SYDVKM. Trimming at V came to 6 bases and at J to 6 bases, leaving 6 bases not matched to a gene. The CDR3 bases are TGTGCCAGCAGGGGGACAGGCGGCAATGGCTACACCTTC. The encoded protein is CASRGTGGNGYTF.

This sequence joins TRBV6-5 and TRBJ1-2, with TRBD1 matching 7 bases. This CDR3 has 13 amino acids. Unmatched junction bases numbered 4, after V lost 9 bases and J lost 0 bases. Germline CDR1 is MNHEY and CDR2 is SVGAGI. CDR3 sequence reads: CASWTGANYGYTF. The CDR3 DNA sequence: TGTGCCAGTTGGACAGGAGCTAACTATGGCTACACCTTC.

There are a few counts of this clonotype. The V call is TRBV9, the J call TRBJ1-1; D remains unclear. The CDR3 is made up of 13 amino acids. CDR1 SGDLS and CDR2 YYNGEE come from the germline V gene. V was shortened by 3 bases and J by 1 base, with 7 bases between the two germline ends. CDR3 loop: CASSDGPNTEAFF. In DNA form, the CDR3 reads TGTGCCAGCAGCGACGGTCCGAACACTGAAGCTTTCTTT.

J is TRBJ1-1 and V is TRBV5-7; D perhaps matches TRBD1 (5 bases). TRBV5-7 counts as an open reading frame of uncertain function. The CDR3 consists of 16 residues. V was shortened by 4 bases and J by 4 bases, with 20 bases between the two germline ends. CDR3 protein: CASSLRRAGAGTEAFF. CDR3 DNA sequence: TGTGCCAGCAGCCTCCGCAGGGCCGGGGCGGGCACTGAAGCTTTCTTT.